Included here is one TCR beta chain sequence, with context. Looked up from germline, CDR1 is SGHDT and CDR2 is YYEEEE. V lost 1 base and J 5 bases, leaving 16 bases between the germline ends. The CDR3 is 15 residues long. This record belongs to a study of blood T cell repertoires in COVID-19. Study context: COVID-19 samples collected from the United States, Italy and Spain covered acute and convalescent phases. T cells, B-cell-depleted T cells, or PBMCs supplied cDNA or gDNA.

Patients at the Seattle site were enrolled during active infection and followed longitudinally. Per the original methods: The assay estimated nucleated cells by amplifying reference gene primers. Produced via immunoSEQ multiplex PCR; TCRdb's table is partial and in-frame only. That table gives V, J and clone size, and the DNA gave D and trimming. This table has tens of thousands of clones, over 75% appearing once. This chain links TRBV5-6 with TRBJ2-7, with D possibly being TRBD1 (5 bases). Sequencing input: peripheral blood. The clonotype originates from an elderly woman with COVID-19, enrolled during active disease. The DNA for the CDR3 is TGTGCCAGCAGCTTGCCAGGGTCCACTTGGGACGAGCAGTACTTC. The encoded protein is CASSLPGSTWDEQYF. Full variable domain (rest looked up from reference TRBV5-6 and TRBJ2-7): DAGVTQSPTHLIKTRGQQVTLRCSPKSGHDTVSWYQQALGQGPQFIFQYYEEEERQRGNFPDRFSGHQFPNYSSELNVNALLLGDSALYLCASSLPGSTWDEQYFGPGTRLTVT.